This T cell receptor (beta chain) appears in the sequencing data of a study of early T cells in non-severe SARS-CoV-2 infection. The CDR3 totals 17 residues. V was pared by 3 bases and J by 2 bases, with 21 bases between. Germline CDR1 reads DFQATT; CDR2 reads SNEGSKA (reference sequence). This clonotype was seen more than once but under ten times. MiXCR, run by TCRdb on the 5' RACE reads, gives a single entry per CDR3 protein. Of tens of thousands of distinct CDR3 sequences detected, approximately 6.2% appear once; the ten largest clones hold 3.9%. The V call is TRBV20-1, the J call TRBJ2-3, with D uncertain. Material: whole blood. The clonotype comes from an adult who was a healthcare worker with PCR-confirmed SARS-CoV-2 infection or an uninfected control (not recorded which). CDR3 nucleotide sequence: TGCAGTGCTAGTGATTATAGCCGGGCCGCAGCCACAGATACGCAGTATTTT. It translates to CSASDYSRAAATDTQYF.